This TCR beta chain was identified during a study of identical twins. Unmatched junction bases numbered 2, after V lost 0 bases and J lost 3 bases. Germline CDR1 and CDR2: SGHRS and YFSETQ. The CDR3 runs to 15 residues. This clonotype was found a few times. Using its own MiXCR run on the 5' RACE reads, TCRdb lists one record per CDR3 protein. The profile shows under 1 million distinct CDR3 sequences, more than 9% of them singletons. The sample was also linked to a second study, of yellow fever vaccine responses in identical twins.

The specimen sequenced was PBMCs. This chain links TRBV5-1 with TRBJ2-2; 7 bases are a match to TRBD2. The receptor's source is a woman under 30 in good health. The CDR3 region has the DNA TGCGCCAGCAGCTTGGCCACTAGCGACACCGGGGAGCTGTTTTTT. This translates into CASSLATSDTGELFF.